This T cell receptor beta chain came from a study of T cell repertoires in cytomegalovirus infection. Across the study: An indication of both CMV infection and matching HLA type came from public TCR beta signatures.

TCRdb processed the reads anew with MiXCR; each CDR3 protein has one entry. Counted here are over 250,000 distinct CDR3 sequences, about 25% occurring once; the ten biggest clones make up about 15%. CDR1 and CDR2 from the germline V gene are SGHRS and YFSETQ. This CDR3 region has 13 residues. V was pared by 4 bases and J by 7 bases, with 14 bases between. Notes on this clonotype: Antigen: not known.

General observations from the study: Public TCR beta family frequency separated CMV-and-HLA carriers, including in an independent cohort. HLA-C-restricted CMV clonotypes gave the most frequent clonotype in two of eight donors.

The origin of this receptor is a human donor in good health (CMV status not recorded). Some clones in this sample may be carry-over from other donors' samples. Sequenced sample: PBMCs. The J gene is TRBJ1-2, the V gene TRBV5-1, with TRBD1 as a possible D gene (6 bases). CDR3 sequence: CASSRDKAVGYTF. The CDR3 region has the DNA TGCGCCAGCAGCAGGGACAAAGCGGTTGGCTACACCTTC.